This TCR beta chain is from a study of blood T cell repertoires in COVID-19. About the study: Donors in the United States, Italy and Spain gave samples during acute or convalescent COVID-19. T cells, B-cell-depleted T cells, or PBMCs supplied cDNA or gDNA.

V lost 6 bases and J lost 2, with 16 bases in between. The CDR3 extends over 15 amino acids. Germline V lookup: CDR1 SNHLY, CDR2 FYNNEI. In the authors' workflow: Estimation of nucleated cell counts relied on the amplification of reference gene primers. Profiled with immunoSEQ multiplex PCR; TCRdb holds only in-frame clones, not every one. V and J calls and clone size are given by that table; D and trimming were obtained from the DNA. The table has about 260,000 clones, over 75% seen once. The origin of this receptor is a woman aged 45-59 years with acute or convalescent COVID-19. V gene TRBV2 combines with J gene TRBJ1-1; a weak D match, TRBD1 (5 bases). The sample taken for sequencing was peripheral blood. This CDR3 reads CASSPTAGYNTEAFF. In DNA, the CDR3 is TGTGCCAGCAGCCCAACGGCAGGGTATAACACTGAAGCTTTCTTT.